This T cell receptor (beta chain) is drawn from a study of blood T cell repertoires in COVID-19 (TCRdb year 2020). Concerning the study at large: Samples covering the acute and convalescent phases of COVID-19 were provided by collaborators in the United States, Italy and Spain. The prospective study material was composed of cDNA or gDNA derived from T cells, B-cell-depleted T cells, or PBMCs. Subjects who had been exposed to COVID-19, were actively infected with it, or had recovered from it provided the deeply sampled blood TCRbeta repertoires that made up the dataset. The repertoires were released in a freely available public database meant as a resource for research on the immune response to SARS-CoV-2. The samples were drawn from two sources: the first 160 participants of the ongoing ImmuneRACE study, and over 1,000 subjects contributed by 6 global collaborators. Sample metadata almost always included a de-identified subject ID, COVID-19 status, age in years and sex. Where HLA class I and class II types were available, the types were taken from metadata supplied by the sample provider, not from assay-based typing.

The germline V gene (reference sequence) gives CDR1 as MNHNY and CDR2 as SVGAGI. From cysteine to phenylalanine, the CDR3 is 14 amino acids long. The CDR3 DNA has 42 bases and is translated from base 1. Clipping removes 6 bases from V and 4 bases from J, with 6 as the unmatched junction base count. The investigation overall reported the following: The quantity of clinical and demographic metadata differed by source and by participant and was supplied without curation.

TCRbeta CDR3 regions were amplified from genomic DNA using the immunoSEQ Assay, a bias-controlled multiplex PCR. For the original study's pipeline: Nucleated cell counts per sample were estimated from amplification of reference gene primers within the assay. Sequence reads were collapsed and filtered to measure the absolute abundance of every unique TCRbeta CDR3 rearrangement. For each sample, productive Simpson clonality was calculated by taking the square root of Simpson's diversity index across productive rearrangements. TCRdb retrieved this table from immuneACCESS and kept in-frame rearrangements only. Not all clones are present; in checked studies, unresolved V genes account for under half, and no reason is known for the remainder. V, J and clone size derive from that table, while D and trimming were established from the DNA sequence. The table for this sample lists around 130,000 clones; approximately 87% of them were counted only once. Around 2.1% of the sample comes from the top ten.

The collaborating institutions used their own protocols to collect whole blood in K2EDTA tubes. For TCRbeta analysis, collaborator samples were shipped as frozen whole blood, as isolated PBMCs, or as DNA extracted from either sample type. As concerns this clone: Its specific antigen is unknown. No much larger clone is present one base from it, and per-base qualities are unavailable.

This clonotype was sampled from a woman in her fifties or sixties with acute or convalescent COVID-19. Material for sequencing was peripheral blood. The sequence is built from TRBV6-6 and TRBJ2-1, and 7 bases in between align with TRBD2. The CDR3 region reads CASRDGGRYNEQFF. The DNA is as follows: TGTGCCAGCAGGGACGGGGGGAGATACAATGAGCAGTTCTTC.